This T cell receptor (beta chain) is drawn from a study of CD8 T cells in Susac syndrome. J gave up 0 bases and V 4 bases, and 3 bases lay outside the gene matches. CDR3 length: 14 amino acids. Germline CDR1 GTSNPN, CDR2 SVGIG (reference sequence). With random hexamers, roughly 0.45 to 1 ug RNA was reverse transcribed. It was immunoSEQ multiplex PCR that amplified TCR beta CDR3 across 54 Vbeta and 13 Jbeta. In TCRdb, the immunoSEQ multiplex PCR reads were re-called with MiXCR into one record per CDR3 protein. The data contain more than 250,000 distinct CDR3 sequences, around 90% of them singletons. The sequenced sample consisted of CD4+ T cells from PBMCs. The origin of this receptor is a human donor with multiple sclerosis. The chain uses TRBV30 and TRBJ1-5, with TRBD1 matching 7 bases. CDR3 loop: CAWTQGVSNQPQHF. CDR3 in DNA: TGTGCCTGGACTCAGGGGGTTAGCAATCAGCCCCAGCATTTT.